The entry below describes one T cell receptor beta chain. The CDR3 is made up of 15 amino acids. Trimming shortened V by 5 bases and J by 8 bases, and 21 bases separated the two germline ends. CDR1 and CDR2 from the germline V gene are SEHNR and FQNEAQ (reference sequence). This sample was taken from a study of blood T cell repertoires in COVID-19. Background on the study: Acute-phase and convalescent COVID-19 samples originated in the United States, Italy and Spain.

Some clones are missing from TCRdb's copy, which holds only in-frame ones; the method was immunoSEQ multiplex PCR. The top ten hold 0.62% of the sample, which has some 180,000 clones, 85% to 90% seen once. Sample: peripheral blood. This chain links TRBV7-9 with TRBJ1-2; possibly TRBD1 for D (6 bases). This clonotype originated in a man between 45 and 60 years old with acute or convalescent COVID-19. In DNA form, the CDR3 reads TGTGCCAGCAGCCCGGCCGGTGGACAGTCCGGCGGCTACACCTTC. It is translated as CASSPAGGQSGGYTF. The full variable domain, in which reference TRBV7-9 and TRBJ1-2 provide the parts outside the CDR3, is DTGVSQNPRHKITKRGQNVTFRCDPISEHNRLYWYRQTLGQGPEFLTYFQNEAQLEKSRLLSDRFSAERPKGSFSTLEIQRTEQGDSAMYLCASSPAGGQSGGYTFGSGTRLTVV.